This TCR beta chain was observed in a study of blood T cell repertoires in COVID-19. Overall study context: The United States, Italy and Spain provided the acute and convalescent COVID-19 samples. Sources were T cells, B-cell-depleted T cells, or PBMCs; the material itself was cDNA or gDNA.

The length of the CDR3 is 15 residues. From germline, CDR1 is SNHLY and CDR2 FYNNEI. The V end lost 6 bases, the J end lost 0 bases, and 14 bases lay between the germline ends. While infection was still active, Seattle patients were enrolled and then followed longitudinally. In the study's own analysis: Estimation of nucleated cell counts relied on the amplification of reference gene primers. Libraries were prepared by immunoSEQ multiplex PCR; TCRdb keeps only in-frame clonotypes and omits some of them. From that table come the V and J calls and clone size; the DNA was used to work out D and trimming. Of around 470,000 clones in the sample, roughly 89% were seen once.

The TCR originated in a man between 18 and 29 years old with COVID-19, enrolled during active disease. J is TRBJ1-1 and V is TRBV2; tentative D call: TRBD1 (5 bases). The specimen sequenced was peripheral blood. The chain's CDR3 is CASSETRRVNTEAFF. CDR3 nucleotides: TGTGCCAGCAGCGAAACACGCAGGGTGAACACTGAAGCTTTCTTT.